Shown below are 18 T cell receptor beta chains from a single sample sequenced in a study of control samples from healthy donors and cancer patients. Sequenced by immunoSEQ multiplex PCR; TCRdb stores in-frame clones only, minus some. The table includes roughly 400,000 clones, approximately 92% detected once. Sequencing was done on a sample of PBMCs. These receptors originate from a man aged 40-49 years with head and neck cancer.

The chain's CDR3 is CATSDRGGRKDGYTF. CDR3 DNA: TGTGCCACCAGTGATCGTGGGGGGAGGAAGGATGGCTACACCTTC. V is TRBV24-1 and J is TRBJ1-2, with a weak D call TRBD1 (5 bases). Deletions cut 3 bases from V and 6 bases from J, with 16 bases between. The CDR3 extends over 15 amino acids. CDR1 KGHDR and CDR2 SFDVKD come from the germline V gene.

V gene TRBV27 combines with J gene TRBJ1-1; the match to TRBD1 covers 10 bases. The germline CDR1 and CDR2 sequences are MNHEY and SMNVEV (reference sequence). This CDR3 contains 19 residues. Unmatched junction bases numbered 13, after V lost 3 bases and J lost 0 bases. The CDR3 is CASSLQGQGQPSLNTEAFF. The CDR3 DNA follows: TGTGCCAGCAGTTTGCAGGGACAGGGGCAACCCTCGTTGAACACTGAAGCTTTCTTT.

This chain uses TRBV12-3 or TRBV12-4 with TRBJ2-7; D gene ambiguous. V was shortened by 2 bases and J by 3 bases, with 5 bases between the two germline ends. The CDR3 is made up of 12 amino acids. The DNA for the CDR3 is TGTGCCAGCAGTTTAATTGGCTACGAGCAGTACTTC. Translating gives CASSLIGYEQYF.

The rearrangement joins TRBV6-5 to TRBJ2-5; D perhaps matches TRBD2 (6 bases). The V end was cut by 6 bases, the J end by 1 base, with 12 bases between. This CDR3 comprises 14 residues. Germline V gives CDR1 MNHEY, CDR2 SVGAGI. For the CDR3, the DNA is TGTGCCAGCAGCCCACTCGGGGGCCAAGAGACCCAGTACTTC. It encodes CASSPLGGQETQYF.

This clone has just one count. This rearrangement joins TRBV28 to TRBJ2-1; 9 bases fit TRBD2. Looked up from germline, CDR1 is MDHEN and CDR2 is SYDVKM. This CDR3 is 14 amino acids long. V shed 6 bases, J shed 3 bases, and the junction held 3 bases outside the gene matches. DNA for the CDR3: TGTGCCAGCAGGAGGCGGGAGGGCTACAATGAGCAGTTCTTC. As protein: CASRRREGYNEQFF. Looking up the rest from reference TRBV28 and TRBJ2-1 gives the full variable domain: DVKVTQSSRYLVKRTGEKVFLECVQDMDHENMFWYRQDPGLGLRLIYFSYDVKMKEKGDIPEGYSVSREKKERFSLILESASTNQTSMYLCASRRREGYNEQFFGPGTRLTVL.

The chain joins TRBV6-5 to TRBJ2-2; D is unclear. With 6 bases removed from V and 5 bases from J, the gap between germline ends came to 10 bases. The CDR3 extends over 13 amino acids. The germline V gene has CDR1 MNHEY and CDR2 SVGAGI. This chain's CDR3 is CASRTEATGELFF. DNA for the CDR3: TGTGCCAGCAGAACAGAGGCAACCGGGGAGCTGTTTTTT.

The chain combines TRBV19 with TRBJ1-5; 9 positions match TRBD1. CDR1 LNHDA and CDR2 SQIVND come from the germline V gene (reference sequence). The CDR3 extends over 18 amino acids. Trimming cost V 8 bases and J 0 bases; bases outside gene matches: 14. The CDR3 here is CASQPGQGNFYSNQPQHF. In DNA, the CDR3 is TGTGCCAGTCAACCGGGACAGGGAAATTTCTATAGCAATCAGCCCCAGCATTTT.

The CDR3 DNA follows: TGTGCCTGGAGTGCACAGGGGGCGCGGTCACCCCTCCACTTT. Translated: CAWSAQGARSPLHF. The chain couples TRBV30 to TRBJ1-6; 9 bases map to TRBD1. The CDR3 covers 14 residues. V was pared by 1 base and J by 10 bases, with 5 bases of the junction left unmatched. Germline V gives CDR1 GTSNPN, CDR2 SVGIG (reference sequence).

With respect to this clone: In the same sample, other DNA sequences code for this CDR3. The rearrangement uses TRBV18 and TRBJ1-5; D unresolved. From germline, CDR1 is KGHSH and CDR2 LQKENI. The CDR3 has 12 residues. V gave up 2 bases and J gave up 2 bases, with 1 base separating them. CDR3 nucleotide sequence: TGTGCCAGCTCACCAGGCAATCAGCCCCAGCATTTT. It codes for CASSPGNQPQHF.

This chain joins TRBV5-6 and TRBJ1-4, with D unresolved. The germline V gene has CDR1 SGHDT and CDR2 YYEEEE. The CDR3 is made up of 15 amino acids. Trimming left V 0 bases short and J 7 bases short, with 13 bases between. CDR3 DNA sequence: TGTGCCAGCAGCTTGGGCGGGGTGGGGAGTGAAAAACTGTTTTTT. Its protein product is CASSLGGVGSEKLFF.

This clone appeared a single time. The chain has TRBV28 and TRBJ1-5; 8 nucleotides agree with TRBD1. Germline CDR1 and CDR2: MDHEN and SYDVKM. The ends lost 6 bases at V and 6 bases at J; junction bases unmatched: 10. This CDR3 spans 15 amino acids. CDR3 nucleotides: TGTGCCAGCAGATTTGGGGCAGGGGGCGCTCAGCCCCAGCATTTT. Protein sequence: CASRFGAGGAQPQHF.

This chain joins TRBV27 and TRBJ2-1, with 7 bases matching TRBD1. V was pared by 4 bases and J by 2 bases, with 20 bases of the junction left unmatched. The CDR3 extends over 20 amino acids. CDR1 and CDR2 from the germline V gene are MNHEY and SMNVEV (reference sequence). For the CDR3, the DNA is TGTGCCAGCAGTTCTACTTCGACAGGGTTAGGGTCGTTCACCTACAATGAGCAGTTCTTC. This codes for CASSSTSTGLGSFTYNEQFF.

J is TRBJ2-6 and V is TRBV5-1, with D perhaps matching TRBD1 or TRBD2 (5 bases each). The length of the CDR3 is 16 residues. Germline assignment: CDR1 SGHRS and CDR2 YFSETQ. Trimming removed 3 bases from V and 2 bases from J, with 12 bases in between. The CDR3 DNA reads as TGCGCCAGCAGCTCCAGAGGGGTACCTGGGGCCAACGTCCTGACTTTC. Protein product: CASSSRGVPGANVLTF.

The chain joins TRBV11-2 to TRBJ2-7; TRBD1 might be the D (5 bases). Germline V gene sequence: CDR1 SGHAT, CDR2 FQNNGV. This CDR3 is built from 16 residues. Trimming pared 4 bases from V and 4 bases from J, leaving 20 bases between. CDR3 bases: TGTGCCAGCAGCTCCTGGGAAACCGATGGACATTACGAGCAGTACTTC. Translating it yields CASSSWETDGHYEQYF.

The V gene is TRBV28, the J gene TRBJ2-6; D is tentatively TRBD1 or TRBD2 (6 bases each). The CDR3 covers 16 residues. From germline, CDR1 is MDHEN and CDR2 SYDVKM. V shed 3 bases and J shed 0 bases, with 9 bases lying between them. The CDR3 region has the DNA TGTGCCAGCAGTTTGAGGGGGGTCTCTGGGGCCAACGTCCTGACTTTC. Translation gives CASSLRGVSGANVLTF.

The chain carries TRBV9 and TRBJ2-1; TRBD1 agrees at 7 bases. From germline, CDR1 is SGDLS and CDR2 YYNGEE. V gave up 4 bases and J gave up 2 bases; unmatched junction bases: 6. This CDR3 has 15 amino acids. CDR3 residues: CASSSTGETYNEQFF. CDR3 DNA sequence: TGTGCCAGCAGCTCCACAGGGGAGACCTACAATGAGCAGTTCTTC.

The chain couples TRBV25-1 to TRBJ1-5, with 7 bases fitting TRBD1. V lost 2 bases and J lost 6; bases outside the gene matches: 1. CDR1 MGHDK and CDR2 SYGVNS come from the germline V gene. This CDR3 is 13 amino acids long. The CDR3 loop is CASSEPGGQPQHF. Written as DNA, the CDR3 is TGTGCCAGCAGTGAACCAGGGGGTCAGCCCCAGCATTTT.

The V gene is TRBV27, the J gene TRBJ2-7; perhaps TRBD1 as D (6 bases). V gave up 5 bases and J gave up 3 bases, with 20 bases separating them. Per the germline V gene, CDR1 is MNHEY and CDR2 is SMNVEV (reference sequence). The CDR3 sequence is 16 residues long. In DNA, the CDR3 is TGTGCCAGCAGTCCCAGGGGCCAAAGAGGGGACTACGAGCAGTACTTC. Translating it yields CASSPRGQRGDYEQYF.